The entry below describes one T cell receptor beta chain. This entry comes from a study of blood T cell repertoires in COVID-19. This CDR3 comprises 16 residues. CDR1 is GTSNPN, CDR2 SVGIG, per germline (reference sequence). The V gene end was trimmed by 2 bases and the J gene end by 0 bases; junction bases not matched to a gene: 5. Repertoires were generated with immunoSEQ multiplex PCR, while TCRdb's copy carries only in-frame clones and drops some. The data contain 150,000 to 200,000 clones, 75% to 85% of them singletons. The material sequenced was PBMCs or T cells enriched from blood (not recorded which). The chain joins TRBV30 to TRBJ2-4; 9 nucleotides match TRBD1. The TCR sequence derives from a man aged 40-49 years who had recovered from COVID-19. The CDR3 nucleotides read TGTGCCTGGAGTAGACAGGGGGTTTTAGCCAAAAACATTCAGTACTTC. It translates to CAWSRQGVLAKNIQYF.